The TCR beta chain described here comes from a study of vaccination effects on CD4 cells after COVID-19. After expansion with viral peptide pools in the ViraFEST assay, antigen-specific CD4+ T cells were sequenced. Subsequent to 10 days of culture, CD4+ T cells were isolated. Having tested negative for nucleocapsid antibodies, the vaccine recipients showed no prior SARS-CoV-2 infection. The CDR3 has 15 residues. The V and J ends lost 1 base and 0 bases respectively, with 10 bases between them. Looked up from germline, CDR1 is SGHNT and CDR2 is YYREEE (reference sequence). Generated by immunoSEQ multiplex PCR, the TCRdb table keeps only in-frame clones and is missing some. This sample has 73,000 or so clones; about 79% occur once, and the top ten carry roughly 10%. A note on this clone: The target antigen is unknown.

This clonotype originated in a human donor who received a COVID-19 vaccine. Sequencing was performed on CD4+ T cells from PBMCs cultured with SARS-CoV-2 spike peptides, taken before COVID-19 vaccination. The V and J genes are TRBV5-4 and TRBJ1-2; D gene uncertain. The CDR3 nucleotides read TGTGCCAGCAGCTTGTTTGGCACGGCTAACTATGGCTACACCTTC. It yields the protein CASSLFGTANYGYTF.